This paragraph reports one T cell receptor beta chain. What it recognizes is unknown. This CDR3 comprises 15 residues. Per germline, CDR1 SQVTM and CDR2 ANQGSEA. V was pared by 4 bases and J by 4 bases, with 4 bases of the junction left unmatched. Expressed TCRB transcripts got sequenced, as all isolated RNA was reverse transcribed. About 3.6 million reads per sample on average were obtained from naive, central memory and regulatory T cell samples. TCRdb's copy holds only in-frame clones and misses some; the assay was immunoSEQ multiplex PCR. The sample lists 130,000 to 150,000 clones, 48% occurring once. This specimen belongs to a study of beta chain features in type 1 diabetes. Background on the study: The patient and healthy donor groups were comparable for age, gender and cell yields. All samples combined gave just under 110 million sorted cells for examination. The study, taken as a whole, reports: Patients showed naive, central memory and Treg TCRB repertoires that appeared more similar than those of healthy donors.

The source of this sequence is a man aged 18 to 29 in good health. V and J are TRBV29-1 and TRBJ2-1; 13 nucleotides line up with TRBD2. What was sequenced was Tregs from blood. The CDR3 protein is CSVAGLAGEYNEQFF. Here the CDR3 DNA reads TGCAGCGTTGCCGGACTAGCGGGAGAATACAATGAGCAGTTCTTC.